The 28 T cell receptor beta chains listed next were all sequenced from one sample in a study of CD8+ T cells in alopecia areata. Stated treatment: oral pan-JAK inhibitor, 5-10 mg twice daily. RNA was extracted and reverse transcribed into cDNA as the sequencing template. Sequenced by immunoSEQ multiplex PCR; TCRdb stores in-frame clones only, minus some. The table records 90,000 to 150,000 clones, around 56% of them present only once. Specimen: CD4+ T cells sorted from blood, collected at week 4, from a patient treated with tofacitinib. These receptors originate from a human donor with alopecia areata.

This chain uses TRBV18 with TRBJ2-7, with 10 bases matching TRBD1. The CDR3 loop spans 15 amino acids. Germline V gene lookup returns CDR1 KGHSH and CDR2 LQKENI. Trimming cost V 3 bases and J 5 bases; bases outside gene matches: 7. The CDR3 sequence is CASSPRTGGMDEQYF. DNA for the CDR3: TGTGCCAGCTCACCCCGGACAGGGGGTATGGACGAGCAGTACTTC.

The V call is TRBV29-1, the J call TRBJ2-7; unclear D gene. Trimming took 7 bases from V and 4 from J, leaving 14 bases between them. The CDR3 is made up of 12 amino acids. The V gene's germline CDR1 is SQVTM and CDR2 ANQGSEA. Here the CDR3 reads CSAGNGIYEQYF. Here the CDR3 DNA reads TGCAGCGCTGGGAATGGGATTTACGAGCAGTACTTC.

This sequence joins TRBV9 and TRBJ2-3; TRBD2 aligns across 10 bases. V was clipped by 2 bases and J by 3 bases; unmatched bases: 3. Germline V lookup: CDR1 SGDLS, CDR2 YYNGEE. This CDR3 is built from 15 residues. The CDR3 DNA reads as TGTGCCAGCAGCGTTAGCGGGGGGTTTACAGATACGCAGTATTTT. It codes for CASSVSGGFTDTQYF. Full variable domain (remainder filled in from reference TRBV9 and TRBJ2-3): DSGVTQTPKHLITATGQRVTLRCSPRSGDLSVYWYQQSLDQGLQFLIQYYNGEERAKGNILERFSAQQFPDLHSELNLSSLELGDSALYFCASSVSGGFTDTQYFGPGTRLTVL.

The CDR3 region has the DNA TGTGCCTGGAGTGTATGGACAGACAATCAGCCCCAGCATTTT. It encodes CAWSVWTDNQPQHF. The chain recombines TRBV30 with TRBJ1-5, with D perhaps matching TRBD1 (6 bases). V lost 0 bases, J lost 3 bases, and 9 bases lay in between. The germline V gene encodes CDR1 GTSNPN and CDR2 SVGIG (reference sequence). The CDR3 totals 14 residues. Using reference TRBV30 and TRBJ1-5 for the parts outside the CDR3, the full variable domain is SQTIHQWPATLVQPVGSPLSLECTVEGTSNPNLYWYRQAAGRGLQLLFYSVGIGQISSEVPQNLSASRPQDRQFILSSKKLLLSDSGFYLCAWSVWTDNQPQHFGDGTRLSIL.

This sequence joins TRBV2 and TRBJ1-2; D not certain. Germline V CDR1 and CDR2: SNHLY, FYNNEI. The CDR3 is 12 residues long. V was trimmed by 4 bases and J by 8 bases, leaving 11 bases between them. The CDR3 here is CASSVDTLGYTF. CDR3 sequence (DNA): TGTGCCAGCAGTGTTGACACCCTGGGCTACACCTTC.

This chain links TRBV7-3 with TRBJ2-1, with a tentative D call TRBD2 (5 bases). The V gene lost 0 bases and the J gene lost 12 bases, with 6 bases spanning the gap. Germline CDR1 and CDR2: SGHTA and FQGTGA. This CDR3 contains 11 residues. The CDR3 DNA is TGTGCCAGCAGCTTAACCGGGGTGCAGTTCTTC. Its protein is CASSLTGVQFF.

This clone came up once. The chain couples TRBV11-2 to TRBJ2-3; tentative D call: TRBD1 (6 bases). The germline gives CDR1 SGHAT, CDR2 FQNNGV. V lost 6 bases and J 6 bases, leaving 22 bases between the germline ends. This CDR3 is 16 amino acids long. DNA for the CDR3: TGTGCCAGCAGACGGCGGAACAGGGTTCGGATCGATACGCAGTATTTT. It encodes CASRRRNRVRIDTQYF.

V gene TRBV5-1 combines with J gene TRBJ2-7; 10 bases fit TRBD1. There are 15 residues in the CDR3. The V gene end was trimmed by 4 bases and the J gene end by 1 base; junction bases not matched to a gene: 5. CDR1 SGHRS and CDR2 YFSETQ come from the germline V gene. CDR3 coding DNA: TGCGCCAGCAGCCTCGGGACAGGGGAGTCCTACGAGCAGTACTTC. Amino acid sequence: CASSLGTGESYEQYF.

This clone was found a few times. The V gene is TRBV29-1, the J gene TRBJ1-2, with TRBD1 matching over 9 bases. J was trimmed by 5 bases and V by 6 bases; bases with no gene match: 7. Per germline, CDR1 SQVTM and CDR2 ANQGSEA. This CDR3 comprises 13 residues. For the CDR3, the DNA is TGCAGCGTCTCGGACAGGGGCCATTATGGCTACACCTTC. The encoded protein is CSVSDRGHYGYTF. Complete variable domain (other parts from reference TRBV29-1 and TRBJ1-2): SAVISQKPSRDICQRGTSLTIQCQVDSQVTMMFWYRQQPGQSLTLIATANQGSEATYESGFVIDKFPISRPNLTFSTLTVSNMSPEDSSIYLCSVSDRGHYGYTFGSGTRLTVV.

This sequence joins TRBV2 and TRBJ1-2; no reliable D call. The CDR3 runs to 12 residues. Germline V CDR1 and CDR2: SNHLY, FYNNEI. The V end was cut by 0 bases, the J end by 2 bases, with 1 base between. The CDR3 DNA follows: TGTGCCAGCAGTGAAGCCAACTATGGCTACACCTTC. Its protein product is CASSEANYGYTF.

The CDR3 DNA is TGTGCCAGCAGTTACTCGAGGGGACAGTACAATGAGCAGTTCTTC. As protein: CASSYSRGQYNEQFF. This rearrangement joins TRBV6-5 to TRBJ2-1; 7 nucleotides match TRBD1. Germline V gene data show CDR1 as MNHEY and CDR2 as SVGAGI. Trimming removed 0 bases from V and 4 bases from J; junction bases left unmatched: 3. The CDR3 runs 15 residues.

This rearrangement joins TRBV21-1 to TRBJ2-5; the table's D call TRBD1 went unverified against the DNA. TRBV21-1 constitutes a pseudogene. CDR3 length: 18 amino acids. The DNA of the CDR3 is TGTGCCAGCAGCAAAAGCCCGGGGACAGCTCTCAGGAGAGAGACCCAGTACTTC. Protein product: CASSKSPGTALRRETQYF.

This clone was observed a few times. The rearrangement uses TRBV29-1 and TRBJ2-3; no firm D call. This CDR3 has 11 residues. Germline lookup yields CDR1 SQVTM and CDR2 ANQGSEA. The V gene lost 8 bases and the J gene lost 4 bases, with 10 bases spanning the gap. The CDR3 DNA sequence: TGCAGCTTGGAGAGATCAGATACGCAGTATTTT. Protein product: CSLERSDTQYF.

The chain recombines TRBV20-1 with TRBJ2-4, with D uncertain. CDR3 length: 11 amino acids. Germline V gene sequence: CDR1 DFQATT, CDR2 SNEGSKA (reference sequence). Trimming pared 6 bases from V and 5 bases from J, leaving 8 bases between. CDR3 nucleotides: TGCAGTGCGAGTCGGGAAAACATTCAGTACTTC. Its translation is CSASRENIQYF.

The chain has TRBV30 and TRBJ2-5; unclear D gene. This CDR3 spans 12 amino acids. Germline values: CDR1 GTSNPN, CDR2 SVGIG (reference sequence). With 1 base removed from V and 5 bases from J, the gap between germline ends came to 8 bases. The CDR3 sequence is CAWSALGETQYF. CDR3 sequence (DNA): TGTGCCTGGAGTGCCCTCGGGGAGACCCAGTACTTC.

V and J are TRBV5-1 and TRBJ2-2; 8 bases align to TRBD1. V dropped 4 bases and J dropped 1; count of bases not matched to a gene: 6. The germline gives CDR1 SGHRS, CDR2 YFSETQ. The CDR3 length is 16 residues. The CDR3 coding sequence is TGCGCCAGCAGCGTTGGGACAGGAGGGAACACCGGGGAGCTGTTTTTT. As protein: CASSVGTGGNTGELFF.

This clone was observed a few times. This sequence joins TRBV5-1 and TRBJ2-1; 8 bases line up with TRBD1. The germline V gene has CDR1 SGHRS and CDR2 YFSETQ. The CDR3 covers 13 residues. V shed 4 bases, J shed 10 bases, and the junction held 7 bases outside the gene matches. The CDR3 region has the DNA TGCGCCAGCAGCCTCCCGACAGGGGAGGAGCAGTTCTTC. Encoded protein: CASSLPTGEEQFF. Supplemented by reference TRBV5-1 and TRBJ2-1, the full variable domain reads KAGVTQTPRYLIKTRGQQVTLSCSPISGHRSVSWYQQTPGQGLQFLFEYFSETQRNKGNFPGRFSGRQFSNSRSEMNVSTLELGDSALYLCASSLPTGEEQFFGPGTRLTVL.

The chain couples TRBV29-1 to TRBJ1-1; D unclear. The CDR3 spans 13 residues. Looked up from germline, CDR1 is SQVTM and CDR2 is ANQGSEA. Trimming left V 4 bases short and J 6 bases short, with 15 bases between. This chain's CDR3 is CSVAMYPLAEAFF. Here the CDR3 DNA reads TGCAGCGTTGCCATGTACCCCCTAGCTGAAGCTTTCTTT.

This clone was counted a few times. The genes are TRBV5-6 and TRBJ2-5; TRBD2 matches 8 bases. CDR3 length: 13 amino acids. The trim removed 8 bases at V and 5 bases at J, leaving 8 bases unmatched. Germline-derived CDR1 and CDR2 are SGHDT and YYEEEE. As DNA, the CDR3 is TGTGCCAGTAAGCGGGAGTCAGTTGAGACCCAGTACTTC. Its translation: CASKRESVETQYF.

This rearrangement joins TRBV4-1 to TRBJ2-7, with 9 bases lining up with TRBD1. Germline CDR1 and CDR2: MGHRA and YSYEKL. CDR3 length equals 13 residues. V lost 4 bases, J lost 7 bases, and 5 bases stayed unmatched. The DNA for the CDR3 is TGCGCCAGCAGCCGGGACAGGGAAGGGGAGCAGTACTTC. It is translated as CASSRDREGEQYF.

This clone was counted between two and nine times. The chain uses TRBV28 and TRBJ1-5; D perhaps matches TRBD1 (6 bases). V dropped 6 bases and J dropped 6 bases, with 9 bases sitting between them. The CDR3 extends over 12 amino acids. Germline CDR1 and CDR2: MDHEN and SYDVKM. CDR3 residues: CASSPGVQPQHF. The CDR3 bases are TGTGCCAGCAGCCCAGGGGTTCAGCCCCAGCATTTT.

The CDR3 reads CASSLLASGWVGAGEQFF. For the CDR3, the DNA is TGTGCCAGCAGCTTACTGGCTAGCGGGTGGGTAGGGGCCGGTGAGCAGTTCTTC. This chain connects TRBV7-3 to TRBJ2-1, with 8 bases matching TRBD2. Looked up from germline, CDR1 is SGHTA and CDR2 is FQGTGA. This CDR3 region has 18 residues. Trimming removed 2 bases from V and 9 bases from J; junction bases left unmatched: 18. Together with reference TRBV7-3 and TRBJ2-1, the CDR3 gives the full variable domain: GAGVSQTPSNKVTEKGKYVELRCDPISGHTALYWYRQSLGQGPEFLIYFQGTGAADDSGLPNDRFFAVRPEGSVSTLKIQRTERGDSAVYLCASSLLASGWVGAGEQFFGPGTRLTVL.

This clone has a single count. The CDR3 here is CACFVAAGSYEQYF. The CDR3 nucleotides are TGTGCCTGTTTTGTAGCGGCTGGCTCCTACGAGCAGTACTTC. The chain carries TRBV30 and TRBJ2-7; possibly TRBD2 for D (6 bases). V gave up 6 bases and J gave up 0 bases, with 15 bases separating them. CDR1 and CDR2 from the germline V gene are GTSNPN and SVGIG (reference sequence). CDR3 length: 14 residues.

A single count supports this clone. The CDR3 here is CASSRLAGRTGELFF. CDR3 nucleotides: TGTGCCAGCAGTCGACTAGCGGGGCGCACCGGGGAGCTGTTTTTT. The chain carries TRBV6-6 and TRBJ2-2, with 11 bases lining up with TRBD2. The trim removed 5 bases at V and 4 bases at J, leaving 3 bases unmatched. This CDR3 spans 15 amino acids. Looked up from germline, CDR1 is MNHNY and CDR2 is SVGAGI (reference sequence).

The gene calls are TRBV5-1 and TRBJ2-7; 12 bases are a match to TRBD2. CDR3 length: 14 residues. Germline CDR1 is SGHRS and CDR2 is YFSETQ. V lost 5 bases and J lost 4; bases outside the gene matches: 4. CDR3 in amino acids: CASSKTSGSYEQYF. CDR3 DNA: TGCGCCAGCAGTAAGACTAGCGGGAGTTACGAGCAGTACTTC.

This clone was detected only a few times. The chain has TRBV30 and TRBJ1-1, with D hard to call. The CDR3 consists of 11 residues. Germline assignment: CDR1 GTSNPN and CDR2 SVGIG (reference sequence). Between the trimmed V and J ends, which lost 3 bases and 5 bases, there was a span of 7 bases. CDR3 sequence: CAWSTGTEAFF. CDR3 nucleotides: TGTGCCTGGAGCACCGGGACTGAAGCTTTCTTT.

The V call is TRBV27, the J call TRBJ2-5; 11 positions agree with TRBD2. The CDR3 extends over 15 amino acids. V shed 3 bases, J shed 4 bases, and the junction held 4 bases outside the gene matches. Germline CDR1 MNHEY, CDR2 SMNVEV (reference sequence). The DNA for the CDR3 is TGTGCCAGCAGTTTCACTAGCGGGGGTATAGAGACCCAGTACTTC. It yields the protein CASSFTSGGIETQYF.

This clone was observed a few times. The gene calls are TRBV29-1 and TRBJ2-1, with 10 bases aligning to TRBD1. Germline-derived CDR1 and CDR2 are SQVTM and ANQGSEA. The CDR3 covers 13 residues. J lost 4 bases, V lost 7 bases, and 4 bases had no gene match. The CDR3 protein is CSGDRGNYNEQFF. The CDR3 DNA reads TGCAGCGGGGACAGGGGTAATTACAATGAGCAGTTCTTC.